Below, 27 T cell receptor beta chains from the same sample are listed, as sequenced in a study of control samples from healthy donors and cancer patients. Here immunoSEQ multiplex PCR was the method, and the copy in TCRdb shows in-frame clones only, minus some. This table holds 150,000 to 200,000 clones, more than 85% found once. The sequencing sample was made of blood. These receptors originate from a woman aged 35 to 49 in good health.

CDR3 in DNA: TGTGCCAGCAGCCCGGTCGGTAGCGGGGGCAAAAACTACGAGCAGTACTTC. This gives the protein CASSPVGSGGKNYEQYF. The rearrangement joins TRBV13 to TRBJ2-7; TRBD2 aligns across 9 bases. V gave up 5 bases and J gave up 3 bases; unmatched junction bases: 14. The CDR3 length is 17 residues. The germline V gene encodes CDR1 PRHDT and CDR2 FYEKMQ (reference sequence).

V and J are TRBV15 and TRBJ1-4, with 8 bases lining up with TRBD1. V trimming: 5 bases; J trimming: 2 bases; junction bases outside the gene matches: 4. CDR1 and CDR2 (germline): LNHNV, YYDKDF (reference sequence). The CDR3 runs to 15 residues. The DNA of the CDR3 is TGTGCCACCAGCCGGAGACAGGGGACTAATGAAAAACTGTTTTTT. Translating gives CATSRRQGTNEKLFF.

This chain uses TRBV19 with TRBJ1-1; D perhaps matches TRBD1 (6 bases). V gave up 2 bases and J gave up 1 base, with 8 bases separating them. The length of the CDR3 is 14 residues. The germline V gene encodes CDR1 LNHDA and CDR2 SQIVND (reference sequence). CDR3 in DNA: TGTGCCAGTAGTATAACAGGGCGGAACACTGAAGCTTTCTTT. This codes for CASSITGRNTEAFF.

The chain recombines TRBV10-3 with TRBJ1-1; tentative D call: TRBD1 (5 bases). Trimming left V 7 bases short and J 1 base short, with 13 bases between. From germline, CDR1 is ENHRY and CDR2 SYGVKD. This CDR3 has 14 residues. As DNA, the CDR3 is TGTGCCATCAAGGAGGGCAGGGCGAACACTGAAGCTTTCTTT. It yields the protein CAIKEGRANTEAFF.

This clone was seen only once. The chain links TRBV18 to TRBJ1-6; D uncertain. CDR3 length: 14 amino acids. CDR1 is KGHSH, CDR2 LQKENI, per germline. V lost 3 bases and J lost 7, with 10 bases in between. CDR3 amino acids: CASSPEVSNSPLHF. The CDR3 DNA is TGTGCCAGCTCACCCGAGGTTTCAAATTCACCCCTCCACTTT.

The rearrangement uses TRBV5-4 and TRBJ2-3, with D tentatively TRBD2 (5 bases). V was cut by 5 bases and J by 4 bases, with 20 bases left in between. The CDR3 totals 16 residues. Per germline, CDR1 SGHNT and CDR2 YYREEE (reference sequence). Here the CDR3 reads CASRRQAGAGADTQYF. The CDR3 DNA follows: TGTGCCAGCAGGCGTCAGGCGGGCGCGGGTGCAGATACGCAGTATTTT.

The CDR3 region is CASSHTGQGVYEQYF. In DNA, the CDR3 is TGTGCCAGCAGCCACACGGGACAGGGGGTCTACGAGCAGTACTTC. The chain carries TRBV3-1 (or the pseudogene TRBV3-2) and TRBJ2-7; 11 bases map to TRBD1. V lost 3 bases, J lost 3 bases, and 4 bases stayed unmatched. The CDR3 length is 15 residues. Germline V gene sequence: CDR1 LGHDT, CDR2 YNNKEL (reference sequence).

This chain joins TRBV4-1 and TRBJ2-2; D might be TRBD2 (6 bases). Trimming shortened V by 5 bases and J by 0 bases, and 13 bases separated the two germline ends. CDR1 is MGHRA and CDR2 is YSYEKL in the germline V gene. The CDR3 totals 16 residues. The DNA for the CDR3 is TGCGCCAGCAGCTCCCTAGGAGGGGCGAACACCGGGGAGCTGTTTTTT. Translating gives CASSSLGGANTGELFF.

CDR3 in DNA: TGTGCCAGCAGTATAGCGGGGGGGAACACAGATACGCAGTATTTT. Translated: CASSIAGGNTDTQYF. The genes are TRBV13 and TRBJ2-3; 11 bases are a match to TRBD2. V was pared by 6 bases and J by 2 bases, with 4 bases of the junction left unmatched. Germline V lookup: CDR1 PRHDT, CDR2 FYEKMQ (reference sequence). This CDR3 spans 15 amino acids.

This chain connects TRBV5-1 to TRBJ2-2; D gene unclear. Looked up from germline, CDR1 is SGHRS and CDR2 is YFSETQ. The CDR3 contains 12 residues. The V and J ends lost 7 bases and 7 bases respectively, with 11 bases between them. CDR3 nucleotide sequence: TGCGCCAGCGGGGTTGGAGTCGGGGAGCTGTTTTTT. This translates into CASGVGVGELFF. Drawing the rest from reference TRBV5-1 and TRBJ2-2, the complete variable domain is KAGVTQTPRYLIKTRGQQVTLSCSPISGHRSVSWYQQTPGQGLQFLFEYFSETQRNKGNFPGRFSGRQFSNSRSEMNVSTLELGDSALYLCASGVGVGELFFGEGSRLTVL.

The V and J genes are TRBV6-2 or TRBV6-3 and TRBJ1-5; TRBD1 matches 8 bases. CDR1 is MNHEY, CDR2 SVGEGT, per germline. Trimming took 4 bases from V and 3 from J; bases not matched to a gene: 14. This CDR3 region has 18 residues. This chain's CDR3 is CASSLWQGATSNNQPQHF. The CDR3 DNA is TGTGCCAGCAGTTTGTGGCAGGGGGCAACGTCCAACAATCAGCCCCAGCATTTT.

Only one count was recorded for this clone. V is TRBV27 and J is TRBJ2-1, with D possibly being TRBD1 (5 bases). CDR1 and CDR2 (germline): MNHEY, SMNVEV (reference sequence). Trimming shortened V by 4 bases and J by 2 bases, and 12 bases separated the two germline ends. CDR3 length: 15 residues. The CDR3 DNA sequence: TGTGCCAGCAGTTCACAGGCATACCCCTACAATGAGCAGTTCTTC. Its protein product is CASSSQAYPYNEQFF.

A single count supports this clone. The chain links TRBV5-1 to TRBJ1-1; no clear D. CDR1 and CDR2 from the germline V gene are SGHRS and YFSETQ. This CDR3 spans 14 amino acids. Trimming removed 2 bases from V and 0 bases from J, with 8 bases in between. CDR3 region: CASSFDGMNTEAFF. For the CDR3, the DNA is TGCGCCAGCAGCTTTGACGGAATGAACACTGAAGCTTTCTTT.

The DNA for the CDR3 is TGCAGCGCCAGAGGATTGGAAGAGACCCAGTACTTC. The encoded protein is CSARGLEETQYF. The chain is built from TRBV29-1 and TRBJ2-5, with D hard to call. With 7 bases removed from V and 3 bases from J, the gap between germline ends came to 12 bases. The CDR3 covers 12 residues. Germline V gives CDR1 SQVTM, CDR2 ANQGSEA. The full variable domain, with the rest looked up from reference TRBV29-1 and TRBJ2-5, is SAVISQKPSRDICQRGTSLTIQCQVDSQVTMMFWYRQQPGQSLTLIATANQGSEATYESGFVIDKFPISRPNLTFSTLTVSNMSPEDSSIYLCSARGLEETQYFGPGTRLLVL.

CDR3 coding DNA: TGTGCCAGCCGCGACTATGCAGCAACTAATGAAAAACTGTTTTTT. Amino acids: CASRDYAATNEKLFF. V usage is TRBV7-9 and J usage is TRBJ1-4; D remains ambiguous. CDR3 length equals 15 residues. Trimming took off 8 bases at V and 0 bases at J, with 13 bases between the two ends. The germline V gene has CDR1 SEHNR and CDR2 FQNEAQ (reference sequence).

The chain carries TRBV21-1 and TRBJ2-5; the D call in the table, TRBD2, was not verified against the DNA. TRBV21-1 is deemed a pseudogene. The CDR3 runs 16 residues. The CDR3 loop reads CASSKRGAGYQETQYF. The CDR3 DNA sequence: TGTGCCAGCAGCAAACGCGGGGCGGGGTACCAAGAGACCCAGTACTTC.

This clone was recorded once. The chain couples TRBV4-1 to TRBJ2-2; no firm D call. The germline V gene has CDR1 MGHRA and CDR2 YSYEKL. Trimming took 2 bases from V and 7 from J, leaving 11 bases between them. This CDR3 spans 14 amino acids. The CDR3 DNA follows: TGCGCCAGCAGCCAACCACGACTTCGCGGGGAGCTGTTTTTT. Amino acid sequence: CASSQPRLRGELFF.

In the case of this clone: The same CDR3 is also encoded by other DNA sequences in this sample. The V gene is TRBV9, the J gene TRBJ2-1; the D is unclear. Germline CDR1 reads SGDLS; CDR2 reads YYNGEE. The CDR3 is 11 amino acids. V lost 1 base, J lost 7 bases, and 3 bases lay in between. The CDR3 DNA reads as TGTGCCAGCAGCGTAAATAATGAGCAGTTCTTC. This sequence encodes CASSVNNEQFF.

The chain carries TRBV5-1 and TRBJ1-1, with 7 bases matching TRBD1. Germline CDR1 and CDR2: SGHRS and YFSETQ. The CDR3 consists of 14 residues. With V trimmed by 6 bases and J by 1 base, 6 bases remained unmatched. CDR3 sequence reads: CASNSGGGNTEAFF. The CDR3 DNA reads TGCGCCAGCAATTCAGGGGGAGGGAACACTGAAGCTTTCTTT. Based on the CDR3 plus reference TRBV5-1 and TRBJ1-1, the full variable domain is KAGVTQTPRYLIKTRGQQVTLSCSPISGHRSVSWYQQTPGQGLQFLFEYFSETQRNKGNFPGRFSGRQFSNSRSEMNVSTLELGDSALYLCASNSGGGNTEAFFGQGTRLTVV.

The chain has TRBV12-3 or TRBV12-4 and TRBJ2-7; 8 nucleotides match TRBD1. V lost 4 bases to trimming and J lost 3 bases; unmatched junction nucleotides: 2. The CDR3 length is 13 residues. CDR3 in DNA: TGTGCCAGCAGTTGGGGACAGGTCTACGAGCAGTACTTC. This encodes CASSWGQVYEQYF.

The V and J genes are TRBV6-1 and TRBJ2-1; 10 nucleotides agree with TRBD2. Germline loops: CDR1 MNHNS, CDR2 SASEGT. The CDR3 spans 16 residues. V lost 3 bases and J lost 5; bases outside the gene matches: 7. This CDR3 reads CASSDKRGGTHNEQFF. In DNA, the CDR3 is TGTGCCAGCAGTGATAAGCGGGGGGGGACCCACAATGAGCAGTTCTTC.

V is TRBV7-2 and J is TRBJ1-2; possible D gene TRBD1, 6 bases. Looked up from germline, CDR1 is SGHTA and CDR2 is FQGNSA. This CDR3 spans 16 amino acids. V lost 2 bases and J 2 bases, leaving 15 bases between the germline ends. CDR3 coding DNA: TGTGCCAGCAGCTTACGATCGGGGGGCGGAAACTATGGCTACACCTTC. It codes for CASSLRSGGGNYGYTF.

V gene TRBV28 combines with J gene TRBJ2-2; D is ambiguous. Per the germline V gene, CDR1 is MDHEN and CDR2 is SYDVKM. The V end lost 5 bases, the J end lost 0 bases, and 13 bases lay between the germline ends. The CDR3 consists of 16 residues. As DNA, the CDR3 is TGTGCCAGCAGTCCCCTCACCGTTGCGAACACCGGGGAGCTGTTTTTT. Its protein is CASSPLTVANTGELFF.

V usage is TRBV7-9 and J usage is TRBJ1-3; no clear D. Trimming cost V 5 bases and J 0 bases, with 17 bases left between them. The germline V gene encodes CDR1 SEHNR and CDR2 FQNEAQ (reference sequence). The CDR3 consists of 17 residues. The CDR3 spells CASSASLMSDSGNTIYF. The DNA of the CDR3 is TGTGCCAGCAGCGCCTCCTTAATGTCGGACTCTGGAAACACCATATATTTT.

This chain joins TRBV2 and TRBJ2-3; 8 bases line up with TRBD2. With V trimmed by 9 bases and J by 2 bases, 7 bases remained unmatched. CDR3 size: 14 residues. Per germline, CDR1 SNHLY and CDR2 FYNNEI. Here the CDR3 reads CARGGGTYTDTQYF. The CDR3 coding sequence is TGTGCCAGGGGCGGGGGGACTTACACAGATACGCAGTATTTT.

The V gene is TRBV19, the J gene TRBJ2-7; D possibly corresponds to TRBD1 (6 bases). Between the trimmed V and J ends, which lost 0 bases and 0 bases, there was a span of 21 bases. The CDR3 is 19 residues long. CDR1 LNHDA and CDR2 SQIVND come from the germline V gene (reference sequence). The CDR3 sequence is CASSIDFRKRGDTSYEQYF. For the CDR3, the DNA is TGTGCCAGTAGTATAGATTTCAGAAAGCGTGGGGACACCTCCTACGAGCAGTACTTC.

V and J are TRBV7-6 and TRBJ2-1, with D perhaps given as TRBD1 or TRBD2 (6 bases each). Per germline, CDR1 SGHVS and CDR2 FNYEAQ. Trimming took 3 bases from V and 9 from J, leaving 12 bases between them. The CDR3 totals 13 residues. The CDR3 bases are TGTGCCAGCAGCTTGGGGGGCCCCGGTGAGCAGTTCTTC. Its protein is CASSLGGPGEQFF.